Presented here are 6 T cell receptor beta chains from one specimen sequenced in a study of blood T cell repertoires in COVID-19. Using immunoSEQ multiplex PCR, the repertoire was profiled, and TCRdb retains in-frame clones only, with some absent. This sample has about 180,000 clones, with approximately 83% found just once. Sequenced: peripheral blood. Receptors were obtained from a man in his sixties with acute or convalescent COVID-19.

The chain employs TRBV12-1 and TRBJ1-2; the table's D call of TRBD1 was not tested on the DNA. TRBV12-1 constitutes a pseudogene. The CDR3 contains 14 residues. The CDR3 coding sequence is TGTGCCAGCAGCTTTGCACAGGGGTACTATGGCTACACCTTC. Its protein product is CASSFAQGYYGYTF.

This chain uses TRBV27 with TRBJ2-1, with a tentative D call TRBD2 (6 bases). The CDR3 contains 15 residues. Trimming took 6 bases from V and 2 from J, leaving 14 bases between them. Germline lookup yields CDR1 MNHEY and CDR2 SMNVEV (reference sequence). For the CDR3, the DNA is TGTGCCAGCAGGCCGGGAGTAGATGCCTACAATGAGCAGTTCTTC. This translates into CASRPGVDAYNEQFF.

The genes are TRBV25-1 and TRBJ2-7; tentative D call: TRBD1 (6 bases). The V gene lost 11 bases and the J gene lost 5 bases, with 19 bases spanning the gap. The length of the CDR3 is 13 residues. Germline V CDR1 and CDR2: MGHDK, SYGVNS. The DNA of the CDR3 is TGTGCCGTTGTTCCCACAGGGCCCCACGAGCAGTACTTC. It translates to CAVVPTGPHEQYF.

The V gene is TRBV21-1, the J gene TRBJ2-7; the table's TRBD1 call for D was not verified on the DNA. TRBV21-1 is a recognized pseudogene. This CDR3 has 15 residues. The CDR3 nucleotides read TGTGCCAGCAGCAAAACAGGAACCACCTCCTACGAGCAGTACTTC. Amino acid sequence: CASSKTGTTSYEQYF.

The gene calls are TRBV28 and TRBJ2-7; 9 positions agree with TRBD2. The CDR3 covers 14 residues. Germline V gene lookup returns CDR1 MDHEN and CDR2 SYDVKM. V shed 8 bases and J 2 bases; nucleotides not matched to a gene: 7. CDR3 protein: CASGAAGGPYEQYF. The CDR3 bases are TGTGCCAGCGGGGCGGCGGGAGGGCCCTACGAGCAGTACTTC.

The chain combines TRBV3-1 (or the pseudogene TRBV3-2) with TRBJ2-7; TRBD1 matches at 7 bases. This CDR3 spans 15 amino acids. Trimming took 6 bases from V and 0 from J; bases not matched to a gene: 8. The germline V gene encodes CDR1 LGHDT and CDR2 YNNKEL (reference sequence). DNA for the CDR3: TGTGCCAGCAGACTTAACCGGGACAGCTCCTACGAGCAGTACTTC. This gives the protein CASRLNRDSSYEQYF.